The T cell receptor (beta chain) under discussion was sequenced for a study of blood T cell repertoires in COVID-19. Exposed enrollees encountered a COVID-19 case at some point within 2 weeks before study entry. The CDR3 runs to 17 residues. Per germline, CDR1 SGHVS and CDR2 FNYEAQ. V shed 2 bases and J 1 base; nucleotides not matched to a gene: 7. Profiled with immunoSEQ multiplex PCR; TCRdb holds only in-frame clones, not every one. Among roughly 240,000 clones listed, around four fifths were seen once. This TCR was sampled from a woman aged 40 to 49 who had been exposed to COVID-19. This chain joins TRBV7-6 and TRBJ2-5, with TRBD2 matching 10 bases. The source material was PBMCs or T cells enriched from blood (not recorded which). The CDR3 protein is CASSLQTPSGGQETQYF. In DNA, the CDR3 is TGTGCCAGCAGCTTACAAACCCCTAGCGGGGGCCAAGAGACCCAGTACTTC. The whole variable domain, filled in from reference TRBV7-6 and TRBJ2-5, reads GAGVSQSPRYKVTKRGQDVALRCDPISGHVSLYWYRQALGQGPEFLTYFNYEAQQDKSGLPNDRFSAERPEGSISTLTIQRTEQRDSAMYRCASSLQTPSGGQETQYFGPGTRLLVL.